Below, 30 T cell receptor beta chains from the same sample are listed, as sequenced in a study of T cells in Graves' hyperthyroidism and ophthalmopathy. RNA transcripts served as the template for amplifying TCR beta CDR3 regions. Initially, a first-round RT-PCR of the TCR CDR3 employed the HTBI primer set. Using its own MiXCR run on the multiplex PCR reads, TCRdb lists one record per CDR3 protein. This table has hundreds of thousands of distinct CDR3 sequences, roughly 13% appearing once. The sequenced material came from blood. These receptors all stem from a young woman with Graves' hyperthyroidism that later progressed to Graves' ophthalmopathy.

Ten or more counts support this clonotype. The CDR3 DNA reads as TGTGCCAGCAGATCCCAGGGGGAGGGCGACAATGAGCAGTTCTTC. Translation gives CASRSQGEGDNEQFF. The chain couples TRBV12-3 or TRBV12-4 to TRBJ2-1; D may correspond to TRBD1 or TRBD2 (7 bases each). The V end was cut by 6 bases, the J end by 5 bases, with 17 bases between. This CDR3 has 15 amino acids.

This sequence joins TRBV5-4 and TRBJ2-6; 10 nucleotides line up with TRBD1. From germline, CDR1 is SGHNT and CDR2 YYREEE (reference sequence). The CDR3 loop spans 19 amino acids. V lost 4 bases and J lost 4; bases outside the gene matches: 14. As DNA, the CDR3 is TGTGCCAGCAGCAACGGGGGGGGGACAGGGGTCCTCGGGGCCAACGTCCTGACTTTC. As protein: CASSNGGGTGVLGANVLTF.

Comment on this clonotype: Being one base from a much bigger clone, this may be a read error. For the CDR3, the DNA is TGTGCCAGCAGTGGGGAGGGCCCCTACAAGCAGTACTTC. Its translation is CASSGEGPYKQYF. This chain uses TRBV12-3 or TRBV12-4 with TRBJ2-7; TRBD2 matches at 7 bases. This CDR3 has 13 residues.

This clonotype was counted ten times or more. V and J are TRBV7-9 and TRBJ2-1, with D maybe TRBD2 (6 bases). The CDR3 extends over 13 amino acids. Germline CDR1 reads SEHNR; CDR2 reads FQNEAQ (reference sequence). Trimming shortened V by 5 bases and J by 13 bases, and 18 bases separated the two germline ends. The CDR3 sequence is CASSLGLPSLQFF. As DNA, the CDR3 is TGTGCCAGCAGCCTGGGACTCCCCTCTCTTCAGTTCTTC.

This clonotype was observed many times. This chain uses TRBV10-3 with TRBJ2-1, with 13 bases matching TRBD2. Trimming took 4 bases from V and 1 from J; bases not matched to a gene: 1. CDR1 is ENHRY and CDR2 is SYGVKD in the germline V gene. This CDR3 spans 16 amino acids. CDR3 sequence reads: CAISGTSGSSYNEQFF. CDR3 nucleotide sequence: TGTGCCATCAGTGGGACTAGCGGGAGTTCCTACAATGAGCAGTTCTTC.

The sample holds many counts of this clonotype. The chain has TRBV4-1 and TRBJ2-5; 10 nucleotides match TRBD2. The CDR3 consists of 17 residues. With 0 bases clipped from V and 4 bases from J, the junction kept 8 bases outside the gene matches. From germline, CDR1 is MGHRA and CDR2 YSYEKL. The CDR3: CASSQDPPSGRGETQYF. CDR3 nucleotide sequence: TGCGCCAGCAGCCAAGATCCCCCTAGCGGGAGAGGAGAGACCCAGTACTTC.

This clonotype was seen more than once but under ten times. This chain joins TRBV6-2 or TRBV6-3 and TRBJ2-5, with 8 bases matching TRBD1. The V segment lost 2 bases and the J segment 0 bases; nucleotides outside the gene matches: 5. The CDR3 has 16 residues. The germline V gene encodes CDR1 MNHEY and CDR2 SVGEGT. For the CDR3, the DNA is TGTGCCAGCAGTTACCCGCAGGGGGCCAACCAAGAGACCCAGTACTTC. Translation: CASSYPQGANQETQYF.

The table lists this clonotype with many counts. The CDR3 bases are TGTGCCAGCAGCTTAGATGCTTCGAGATTGGGGACAGGACCTGGGGACCAGTACTTC. The encoded protein is CASSLDASRLGTGPGDQYF. The V gene is TRBV11-2, the J gene TRBJ2-5; 8 bases map to TRBD1. The V gene's germline CDR1 is SGHAT and CDR2 FQNNGV. With V trimmed by 0 bases and J by 10 bases, 22 bases remained unmatched. The CDR3 is 19 residues long.

The chain carries TRBV12-5 and TRBJ1-1; D gene uncertain. The V gene lost 5 bases and the J gene lost 4 bases, with 8 bases spanning the gap. Germline lookup yields CDR1 LGHNT and CDR2 FRNRAP. This CDR3 is 12 amino acids long. Here the CDR3 reads CASGAGITEAFF. The CDR3 DNA sequence: TGTGCTAGTGGTGCCGGGATCACTGAAGCTTTCTTT.

This clonotype occurred a few times. The chain is built from TRBV20-1 and TRBJ1-5, with a tentative D call TRBD1 (5 bases). The germline V and J ends were trimmed by 5 bases and 2 bases, with 7 bases remaining between them. The germline CDR1 and CDR2 sequences are DFQATT and SNEGSKA (reference sequence). This CDR3 is built from 12 residues. CDR3 amino acids: CSALGGNQPQHF. The CDR3 DNA reads TGCAGTGCTTTGGGGGGCAATCAGCCCCAGCATTTT.

This clonotype occurred many times. This chain connects TRBV6-1 to TRBJ1-1, with 8 nucleotides matching TRBD1. The CDR3 runs to 13 residues. V was pared by 11 bases and J by 0 bases, with 5 bases of the junction left unmatched. From germline, CDR1 is MNHNS and CDR2 SASEGT. Here the CDR3 reads CAGQGYMNTEAFF. In DNA form, the CDR3 reads TGTGCCGGACAGGGTTACATGAACACTGAAGCTTTCTTT.

This chain uses TRBV28 with TRBJ1-3; D is undetermined. This CDR3 spans 15 amino acids. Trimming cost V 1 base and J 2 bases, with 9 bases left between them. CDR1 MDHEN and CDR2 SYDVKM come from the germline V gene. The CDR3 loop is CASSLSHNAGNTIYF. The CDR3, as DNA: TGTGCCAGCAGTTTATCCCACAATGCTGGAAACACCATATATTTT. Full variable domain (missing parts from reference TRBV28 and TRBJ1-3): DVKVTQSSRYLVKRTGEKVFLECVQDMDHENMFWYRQDPGLGLRLIYFSYDVKMKEKGDIPEGYSVSREKKERFSLILESASTNQTSMYLCASSLSHNAGNTIYFGEGSWLTVV.

V is TRBV5-1 and J is TRBJ2-7, with TRBD2 matching 10 bases. The V gene end was trimmed by 0 bases and the J gene end by 5 bases; junction bases not matched to a gene: 5. Germline CDR1 is SGHRS and CDR2 is YFSETQ. The CDR3 totals 15 residues. This CDR3 is CASSLAPSGSNEQYF. DNA of the CDR3: TGCGCCAGCAGCTTGGCGCCTAGCGGGAGCAACGAGCAGTACTTC.

As for this clonotype: One junction end disagrees with the germline gene, perhaps due to a read error. As DNA, the CDR3 is TGTGCCGGCAGTTACTCCGGGACAGGGTCCTACGAGCAGTACTTC. This gives the protein CAGSYSGTGSYEQYF. The chain carries TRBV6-5 and TRBJ2-7; 9 nucleotides align to TRBD1. The V gene's germline CDR1 is MNHEY and CDR2 SVGAGI. The CDR3 is 15 amino acids.

This clonotype appeared a few times. The CDR3 bases are TGCGCCAGCAGCCAAGTCAGGGGGTACAATTCACCCCTCCACTTT. Translating it yields CASSQVRGYNSPLHF. V is TRBV4-3 and J is TRBJ1-6; 7 bases are a match to TRBD1. The V gene's germline CDR1 is LGHNA and CDR2 YSLEER. The ends lost 1 base at V and 7 bases at J; junction bases unmatched: 4. The CDR3 covers 15 residues.

In its sample, this clonotype was seen a few times. CDR3 in amino acids: CASSPGTGYSYEQYF. DNA for the CDR3: TGTGCCAGCAGCCCAGGGACAGGATACTCCTACGAGCAGTACTTC. The chain links TRBV11-2 to TRBJ2-7, with 8 bases fitting TRBD1. The germline gives CDR1 SGHAT, CDR2 FQNNGV. With V trimmed by 5 bases and J by 0 bases, 6 bases remained unmatched. This CDR3 contains 15 residues.

In this sample, this clonotype turned up many times. The chain joins TRBV5-1 to TRBJ1-3, with 8 positions matching TRBD1. V lost 4 bases, J lost 3 bases, and 6 bases stayed unmatched. This CDR3 has 15 amino acids. Germline V CDR1 and CDR2: SGHRS, YFSETQ. In nucleotides, the CDR3 is TGCGCCAGCAGCACCGACAGGGGTGGTGGAAACACCATATATTTT. It translates to CASSTDRGGGNTIYF.

This clonotype was counted ten times or more. V is TRBV2 and J is TRBJ2-7; 9 bases are shared with TRBD1. The V gene end was trimmed by 6 bases and the J gene end by 3 bases; junction bases not matched to a gene: 3. In germline, CDR1 is SNHLY, CDR2 FYNNEI. This CDR3 spans 13 amino acids. The CDR3 coding sequence is TGTGCCAGCAGGGACAGGGGCTTCTACGAGCAGTACTTC. Translated: CASRDRGFYEQYF.

This clonotype occurred many times. The rearrangement links TRBV20-1 to TRBJ1-5, with D tentatively TRBD1 (5 bases). The germline CDR1 and CDR2 sequences are DFQATT and SNEGSKA (reference sequence). Trimming pared 5 bases from V and 4 bases from J, leaving 9 bases between. The CDR3 extends over 12 amino acids. Written as DNA, the CDR3 is TGCAGTGCTCAAGGGGAAAATCAGCCCCAGCATTTT. Its translation is CSAQGENQPQHF.

This clonotype came up many times. This chain uses TRBV27 with TRBJ2-3; maybe TRBD2 (6 bases). Germline V CDR1 and CDR2: MNHEY, SMNVEV (reference sequence). The CDR3 consists of 13 residues. V dropped 6 bases and J dropped 4 bases, with 11 bases sitting between them. The CDR3 region is CASSGSPADTQYF. DNA of the CDR3: TGTGCCAGCAGCGGGAGCCCGGCAGATACGCAGTATTTT.

The rearrangement joins TRBV20-1 to TRBJ2-2; weak D call: TRBD2 (6 bases). V lost 5 bases, J lost 0 bases, and 10 bases lay in between. CDR1 and CDR2 from the germline V gene are DFQATT and SNEGSKA (reference sequence). The CDR3 has 14 residues. In DNA, the CDR3 is TGCAGTGCTGCTAGCGTTACGAACACCGGGGAGCTGTTTTTT. This sequence encodes CSAASVTNTGELFF.

This clonotype showed up just once. V usage is TRBV27 and J usage is TRBJ2-1, with 10 bases fitting TRBD2. This CDR3 spans 14 amino acids. V lost 6 bases, J lost 8 bases, and 7 bases stayed unmatched. The germline V gene has CDR1 MNHEY and CDR2 SMNVEV (reference sequence). The CDR3 bases are TGTGCCAGCAGGAAAGCGGGAGGGGGGCATGAGCAGTTCTTC. It specifies CASRKAGGGHEQFF.

About this clonotype: A much larger clonotype is one base distant, so this may be a read error. The chain has TRBV2 and TRBJ1-6; weak D call: TRBD1 (5 bases). This CDR3 is 14 amino acids long. The germline gives CDR1 SNHLY, CDR2 FYNNEI. V was pared by 3 bases and J by 8 bases, with 11 bases between. The chain's CDR3 is CASSEGRDDSPLHF. In nucleotides, the CDR3 is TGTGCCAGCAGTGAGGGCAGGGATGATTCACCCCTCCACTTT. Variable domain in full (rest from reference TRBV2 and TRBJ1-6): EPEVTQTPSHQVTQMGQEVILRCVPISNHLYFYWYRQILGQKVEFLVSFYNNEISEKSEIFDDQFSVERPDGSNFTLKIRSTKLEDSAMYFCASSEGRDDSPLHFGNGTRLTVT.

This clonotype was counted ten times or more. The genes are TRBV28 and TRBJ2-7, with TRBD2 matching over 9 bases. Germline V gene data show CDR1 as MDHEN and CDR2 as SYDVKM. V trimming: 5 bases; J trimming: 5 bases; junction bases outside the gene matches: 7. This CDR3 has 14 residues. As DNA, the CDR3 is TGTGCCAGCAGTCTGTTTAGCGGGAGTGACGAGCAGTACTTC. Translated: CASSLFSGSDEQYF.

This clonotype was picked up a small number of times. J is TRBJ1-2 and V is TRBV12-3 or TRBV12-4; perhaps TRBD1 as D (5 bases). There are 15 residues in the CDR3. V lost 8 bases to trimming and J lost 3 bases, with 19 bases between them. The DNA of the CDR3 is TGTGCCAGCTCATCGTGGGGGAGGGGTGACTATGGCTACACCTTC. Its translation is CASSSWGRGDYGYTF.

This clonotype was counted at least ten times. This chain uses TRBV18 with TRBJ2-3; D unclear. Per the germline V gene, CDR1 is KGHSH and CDR2 is LQKENI. The CDR3 runs to 15 residues. V was pared by 1 base and J by 3 bases, with 11 bases between. CDR3 nucleotide sequence: TGTGCCAGCTCACCACAATACCTAGAGACAGATACGCAGTATTTT. Protein: CASSPQYLETDTQYF.

This clonotype has at least ten counts. The chain couples TRBV15 to TRBJ1-1; TRBD1 matches at 7 bases. The V and J ends lost 1 base and 4 bases, in that order; junction bases with no gene match: 6. The germline CDR1 and CDR2 sequences are LNHNV and YYDKDF (reference sequence). This CDR3 spans 15 amino acids. CDR3 nucleotide sequence: TGTGCCACCAGCAGAGGGGGGACAGTTGGCACTGAAGCTTTCTTT. Protein: CATSRGGTVGTEAFF.

J is TRBJ1-2 and V is TRBV5-1; D is perhaps TRBD1 (5 bases). CDR3 length: 17 amino acids. Germline V gene sequence: CDR1 SGHRS, CDR2 YFSETQ. Trimming cost V 0 bases and J 1 base, with 16 bases left between them. The DNA for the CDR3 is TGCGCCAGCAGCTTGGCTCGGGGGACCCCACTTAACTATGGCTACACCTTC. It is translated as CASSLARGTPLNYGYTF.

This clonotype was observed a handful of times. The gene calls are TRBV12-3 or TRBV12-4 and TRBJ2-6, with D uncertain. V lost 2 bases and J lost 3, with 8 bases in between. The CDR3 consists of 15 residues. For the CDR3, the DNA is TGTGCCAGCAGTTTAAAAGGGTATGGGGCCAACGTCCTGACTTTC. This gives the protein CASSLKGYGANVLTF.

This clonotype has only a few counts. The chain carries TRBV3-1 and TRBJ1-5; D gene ambiguous. Between the trimmed V and J ends, which lost 4 bases and 11 bases, there was a span of 9 bases. The CDR3 length is 11 residues. In germline, CDR1 is LGHDT, CDR2 YNNKEL (reference sequence). CDR3 amino acids: CASSLPRAQHF. The CDR3 nucleotides are TGTGCCAGCAGCCTACCTAGGGCCCAGCATTTT.